Listed here is a single T cell receptor (beta chain). The data are from a study of OX40 agonist ivuxolimab in advanced cancers. The wider study: Patients in dose escalation had liver, melanoma, kidney or head and neck cancers.

The V segment lost 7 bases and the J segment 4 bases; nucleotides outside the gene matches: 3. Germline lookup yields CDR1 SGHRS and CDR2 YFSETQ. The CDR3 covers 12 residues. The data were produced by immunoSEQ multiplex PCR, yet TCRdb's version contains in-frame clones alone and is incomplete. Seen here are about 6,300 clones, 70% observed once, and the top ten hold about 60%. This chain uses TRBV5-1 with TRBJ2-7; 9 positions agree with TRBD1. This sample comprised CD4+ or CD8+ T cells sorted from blood, obtained in a trial of the OX40 agonist ivuxolimab. The clonotype was recovered from an adult with an advanced solid tumor such as melanoma, head and neck, liver or kidney cancer. The CDR3 reads CASSTGGYEQYF. CDR3 nucleotides: TGCGCCAGCTCGACAGGGGGATACGAGCAGTACTTC. Full variable domain (outside the CDR3, taken from reference TRBV5-1 and TRBJ2-7): KAGVTQTPRYLIKTRGQQVTLSCSPISGHRSVSWYQQTPGQGLQFLFEYFSETQRNKGNFPGRFSGRQFSNSRSEMNVSTLELGDSALYLCASSTGGYEQYFGPGTRLTVT.